Listed below are T cell receptor beta chains from one sample, sequenced in a study of multiple sclerosis patients with progressive multifocal leukoencephalopathy. Only in-frame clones appear in the TCRdb table, and some are missing; sequencing was by immunoSEQ multiplex PCR. Among 29,000 or so clones listed, just under 90% were seen once. The source material was PBMCs, sampled from a patient treated with natalizumab. These receptors were obtained from a human donor with multiple sclerosis. CDR3s include the opening cysteine and the closing phenylalanine or tryptophan. The D gene is left open where the match is weak. Rows may omit the clone size; those that give it use once, few, many or a size class.

V: TRBV27
J: TRBJ2-1
D: .
size: .
DNA: TGTGCCAGCAGTTTAATAGGGAATGAGCAGTTCTTC
CDR3: CASSLIGNEQFF

V: TRBV6-5
J: TRBJ1-1
D: .
size: .
DNA: TGTGCCAGCACCCGAGGGGGTATGAACACTGAAGCTTTCTTT
CDR3: CASTRGGMNTEAFF

V: TRBV28
J: TRBJ2-1
D: .
size: once
DNA: TGTGCCAGCAGTTACCCCCGGACAGTCGTTTTTTACAATGAGCAGTTCTTC
CDR3: CASSYPRTVVFYNEQFF

V: TRBV28
J: TRBJ1-5
D: TRBD1
size: once
DNA: TGTGCCAGCAGTTTAGTGACAGGGCGGCCCCAGCATTTT
CDR3: CASSLVTGRPQHF

V: TRBV7-2
J: TRBJ2-7
D: TRBD1
size: .
DNA: TGTGCCAGCAGCCCTCAACTGGACAGGGCGTTCCCCTACGAGCAGTACTTC
CDR3: CASSPQLDRAFPYEQYF

V: TRBV19
J: TRBJ2-1
D: .
size: .
DNA: TGTGCCAGTAGTATACAAGGACTTCCCCGCGGAGAGCAGTTCTTC
CDR3: CASSIQGLPRGEQFF

V: TRBV25-1
J: TRBJ1-2
D: TRBD1
size: .
DNA: TGTGCCAGCAGTGAATCGGGGACAGGGGACTATGGCTACACCTTC
CDR3: CASSESGTGDYGYTF

V: TRBV5-1
J: TRBJ1-2
D: TRBD1
size: .
DNA: TGCGCCAGCAGCCCGATGGACAGGGAGTACGGCTACACCTTC
CDR3: CASSPMDREYGYTF

V: TRBV6-6
J: TRBJ1-1
D: TRBD1
size: .
DNA: TGTGCCAGCAACCCTCCGGGCAGGGGGGGGACTGAAGCTTTCTTT
CDR3: CASNPPGRGGTEAFF

V: TRBV5-4
J: TRBJ1-2
D: .
size: .
DNA: TGTGCCAGCAGCTTGGATTACCGCGGCTATGGCTACACCTTC
CDR3: CASSLDYRGYGYTF

V: TRBV27
J: TRBJ1-6
D: .
size: once
DNA: TGTGCCAGCACCCCCCGAAGCTCCTATAATTCACCCCTCCACTTT
CDR3: CASTPRSSYNSPLHF

V: TRBV7-6
J: TRBJ2-5
D: .
size: .
DNA: TGTGCCAGCAGCCTGGTCGGAGCGCAAGAGACCCAGTACTTC
CDR3: CASSLVGAQETQYF

V: TRBV7-2
J: TRBJ2-7
D: TRBD1
size: few
DNA: TGTGCCAGCAGTCTTACCGGCACAGGGGCGACTACATCCTACGAGCAGTACTTC
CDR3: CASSLTGTGATTSYEQYF

V: TRBV4-1
J: TRBJ1-6
D: .
size: .
DNA: TGCGCCAGCAGCCACTCAGGGGTGCGCCTCCACTTT
CDR3: CASSHSGVRLHF

V: TRBV19
J: TRBJ2-1
D: TRBD2
size: .
DNA: TGTGCCAGTAGTGCCGGGACTAGCCGAAACTCCTACAATGAGCAGTTCTTC
CDR3: CASSAGTSRNSYNEQFF

V: TRBV5-1
J: TRBJ2-2
D: .
size: .
DNA: TGCGCCACCAAGCCCTTTAGCGGATACACCGGGGAGCTGTTTTTT
CDR3: CATKPFSGYTGELFF

V: TRBV10-3
J: TRBJ1-5
D: .
size: few
DNA: TGTGCCATCAGTGAAAGACACGGAATAGAGCCCCAGCATTTT
CDR3: CAISERHGIEPQHF

V: TRBV15
J: TRBJ2-2
D: .
size: .
DNA: TGTGCCACCAGCTTAACGAACACCGGGGAGCTGTTTTTT
CDR3: CATSLTNTGELFF

V: TRBV7-8
J: TRBJ2-7
D: TRBD1
size: .
DNA: TGTGCCAGCAGAGGGGCGGGGGACAGGGGATACTACGAGCAGTACTTC
CDR3: CASRGAGDRGYYEQYF

V: TRBV30
J: TRBJ2-2
D: .
size: .
DNA: TGTGCCTGGAGTACTGGCACCGGGGAGCTGTTTTTT
CDR3: CAWSTGTGELFF

V: TRBV7-9
J: TRBJ1-1
D: .
size: .
DNA: TGTGCCAGCAGCTTCCTGGAAACTGAAGCTTTCTTT
CDR3: CASSFLETEAFF

V: TRBV7-2
J: TRBJ2-7
D: .
size: few
DNA: TGTGCCAGCAGCCCCCGGGGGACCTACGAGCAGTACTTC
CDR3: CASSPRGTYEQYF

V: TRBV6-1
J: TRBJ2-4
D: TRBD2
size: .
DNA: TGTGCCAGCAGTGAAGAGGGGTTTCGAGCGGGAGGCGCCAAAAACATTCAGTACTTC
CDR3: CASSEEGFRAGGAKNIQYF

V: TRBV7-2
J: TRBJ1-1
D: .
size: .
DNA: TGTGCCAGCAGCACCCGTCCCGGGGACACTGAAGCTTTCTTT
CDR3: CASSTRPGDTEAFF

V: TRBV19
J: TRBJ2-7
D: .
size: .
DNA: TGTGCCAGTAGTGTGGGACTTTCCTACGAGCAGTACTTC
CDR3: CASSVGLSYEQYF

V: TRBV9
J: TRBJ1-3
D: TRBD1
size: .
DNA: TGTGCCAGCAGCGTAGACCAGGGGGCGCTTGGAAACACCATATATTTT
CDR3: CASSVDQGALGNTIYF

V: TRBV10-2
J: TRBJ2-1
D: TRBD2
size: .
DNA: TGCGCCAGCATCAGGGCGGGAGAAGGGCGCAGTGAGCAGTTCTTC
CDR3: CASIRAGEGRSEQFF